This T cell receptor (beta chain) was retrieved from a study of blood T cell repertoires in COVID-19. This clone was found a few times. Authors' data handling: Estimation of nucleated cell counts relied on the amplification of reference gene primers. Repertoires were generated with immunoSEQ multiplex PCR, while TCRdb's copy carries only in-frame clones and drops some. That table furnishes V, J and clone size, whereas the DNA furnished D and trimming. The table shows approximately 160,000 clones, with around four fifths occurring only once. The V and J ends lost 5 bases and 0 bases respectively, with 11 bases between them. This CDR3 contains 15 residues. The germline gives CDR1 SNHLY, CDR2 FYNNEI.

The sequence was collected from a woman older than 75 with acute or convalescent COVID-19. Specimen: peripheral blood. The V and J genes are TRBV2 and TRBJ1-5, with D perhaps TRBD1 (6 bases). The CDR3: CASSSQGNSNQPQHF. DNA of the CDR3: TGTGCCAGCAGTTCACAGGGAAATAGCAATCAGCCCCAGCATTTT.